The 26 T cell receptor beta chains in this list originate from one sample, sequenced in a study of CD8 T cells in Susac syndrome. Roughly 0.45 to 1 ug RNA was reverse transcribed with random hexamers. One entry per CDR3 protein results from TCRdb running MiXCR on the immunoSEQ multiplex PCR reads. The sample lists fewer than 350,000 distinct CDR3 sequences, roughly 85% occurring once. Sample: CD8+ T cells from PBMCs. These receptors were collected from a human donor with multiple sclerosis.

The J gene is TRBJ2-7, the V gene TRBV2; 10 bases map to TRBD1. With V trimmed by 3 bases and J by 4 bases, 9 bases remained unmatched. The CDR3 totals 16 residues. Germline-derived CDR1 and CDR2 are SNHLY and FYNNEI. The CDR3 DNA follows: TGTGCCAGCAGTGAGAGACAGGGGGCGACTTGGTACGAGCAGTACTTC. This codes for CASSERQGATWYEQYF.

The V gene is TRBV25-1, the J gene TRBJ1-1; D possibly corresponds to TRBD1 (5 bases). Trimming took 4 bases from V and 11 from J, leaving 14 bases between them. From germline, CDR1 is MGHDK and CDR2 SYGVNS. This CDR3 contains 12 residues. The CDR3 sequence: CASSAGSSRAFF. The CDR3 DNA is TGTGCCAGCAGTGCAGGGTCGTCGAGGGCTTTCTTT.

This clonotype has a handful of counts. The V call is TRBV4-1, the J call TRBJ2-5; D might be TRBD2 (6 bases). The germline V gene encodes CDR1 MGHRA and CDR2 YSYEKL. The CDR3 totals 15 residues. V was cut by 2 bases and J by 1 base, with 11 bases left in between. The CDR3 protein is CASSQLLAPQETQYF. The CDR3 DNA reads as TGCGCCAGCAGCCAACTTCTAGCGCCCCAAGAGACCCAGTACTTC.

The V and J genes are TRBV27 and TRBJ2-7; no definite D call. There are 12 residues in the CDR3. Germline V CDR1 and CDR2: MNHEY, SMNVEV (reference sequence). V shed 6 bases and J shed 2 bases, with 8 bases lying between them. Here the CDR3 DNA reads TGTGCCAGCAGCAAAGGAGCCTACGAGCAGTACTTC. It codes for CASSKGAYEQYF.

This clonotype was counted a few times. The gene calls are TRBV27 and TRBJ2-1, with 13 bases aligning to TRBD2. There are 15 residues in the CDR3. J was trimmed by 5 bases and V by 3 bases; bases with no gene match: 1. CDR1 and CDR2 from the germline V gene are MNHEY and SMNVEV (reference sequence). CDR3 sequence (DNA): TGTGCCAGCAGTTTTGGGACTAGCGGGAACAATGAGCAGTTCTTC. This translates into CASSFGTSGNNEQFF.

J is TRBJ2-7 and V is TRBV28; 7 bases fit TRBD2. This CDR3 is 14 amino acids long. Per the germline V gene, CDR1 is MDHEN and CDR2 is SYDVKM. The V gene end was trimmed by 3 bases and the J gene end by 4 bases; junction bases not matched to a gene: 6. Here the CDR3 reads CASSFASGFYEQYF. CDR3 nucleotides: TGTGCCAGCAGTTTCGCTAGCGGATTTTACGAGCAGTACTTC. The whole variable domain, filled in from reference TRBV28 and TRBJ2-7, reads DVKVTQSSRYLVKRTGEKVFLECVQDMDHENMFWYRQDPGLGLRLIYFSYDVKMKEKGDIPEGYSVSREKKERFSLILESASTNQTSMYLCASSFASGFYEQYFGPGTRLTVT.

This chain connects TRBV30 to TRBJ2-3; D is perhaps TRBD1 (5 bases). This CDR3 region has 15 residues. V lost 2 bases to trimming and J lost 0 bases, with 12 bases between them. The germline V gene has CDR1 GTSNPN and CDR2 SVGIG (reference sequence). The CDR3 is CAWSSLGASTDTQYF. The CDR3 nucleotides are TGTGCCTGGAGTAGTTTAGGGGCGAGCACAGATACGCAGTATTTT.

The rearrangement links TRBV12-3 or TRBV12-4 to TRBJ2-5, with 12 positions matching TRBD1. After removal of 5 bases from V and 4 bases from J, the junction contained 11 bases not matched to a gene. The CDR3 consists of 17 residues. The DNA of the CDR3 is TGTGCCAGCAGTCGGGACAGGGGGCCTTGGTCGGGAGAGACCCAGTACTTC. Protein: CASSRDRGPWSGETQYF.

The V and J genes are TRBV19 and TRBJ1-1, with 9 positions matching TRBD1. This CDR3 region has 17 residues. The trim removed 3 bases at V and 1 base at J, leaving 9 bases unmatched. Germline V CDR1 and CDR2: LNHDA, SQIVND (reference sequence). CDR3 residues: CASSIVDPGQGNTEAFF. In nucleotides, the CDR3 is TGTGCCAGTAGTATTGTCGATCCGGGACAGGGGAACACTGAAGCTTTCTTT.

This clonotype has only a few counts. The chain links TRBV5-6 to TRBJ1-4; possibly TRBD1 for D (5 bases). The ends were cut back, 0 bases at V and 1 base at J, with 10 bases in the middle. CDR3 length equals 16 residues. The germline V gene encodes CDR1 SGHDT and CDR2 YYEEEE. This chain's CDR3 is CASSLGAGQTNEKLFF. The CDR3 DNA reads TGTGCCAGCAGCTTGGGGGCAGGGCAAACTAATGAAAAACTGTTTTTT.

The V call is TRBV6-5, the J call TRBJ2-1, with TRBD2 identical over 9 bases. The CDR3 extends over 17 amino acids. V was clipped by 2 bases and J by 5 bases; unmatched bases: 10. Germline V CDR1 and CDR2: MNHEY, SVGAGI. DNA for the CDR3: TGTGCCAGCAGTTACGGAGCGGGAGGCCTCGGTCACAATGAGCAGTTCTTC. It yields the protein CASSYGAGGLGHNEQFF.

The V and J genes are TRBV4-1 and TRBJ1-4; TRBD1 is a possible D gene (5 bases). The CDR3 covers 17 residues. CDR1 is MGHRA and CDR2 is YSYEKL in the germline V gene. The ends were cut back, 5 bases at V and 8 bases at J, with 24 bases in the middle. DNA for the CDR3: TGCGCCAGCAGCAACCGGGACCCCTTTACCGGGGAGGAAAAACTGTTTTTT. It codes for CASSNRDPFTGEEKLFF.

In regard to this clonotype: The conserved final phenylalanine or tryptophan is absent from the CDR3, which likely points to a read error. The chain employs TRBV11-2 and TRBJ2-7; D not certain. CDR3 length equals 11 residues. Germline lookup yields CDR1 SGHAT and CDR2 FQNNGV. V lost 7 bases, J lost 5 bases, and 9 bases lay in between. The CDR3 loop reads CASTAIDEQYL. The CDR3 bases are TGTGCCAGCACCGCAATAGACGAGCAGTACCTC.

The rearrangement joins TRBV2 to TRBJ2-7; D perhaps matches TRBD1 (6 bases). V was shortened by 3 bases and J by 1 base, with 13 bases between the two germline ends. CDR1 is SNHLY and CDR2 is FYNNEI in the germline V gene. The CDR3 loop spans 15 amino acids. The CDR3 here is CASSDSQGPSYEQYF. CDR3 DNA sequence: TGTGCCAGCAGTGACTCTCAGGGGCCTTCCTACGAGCAGTACTTC. The full variable domain, completed using reference TRBV2 and TRBJ2-7, is EPEVTQTPSHQVTQMGQEVILRCVPISNHLYFYWYRQILGQKVEFLVSFYNNEISEKSEIFDDQFSVERPDGSNFTLKIRSTKLEDSAMYFCASSDSQGPSYEQYFGPGTRLTVT.

This clonotype was found once. J is TRBJ2-3 and V is TRBV11-2; D remains ambiguous. V dropped 4 bases and J dropped 1 base, with 12 bases sitting between them. The germline gives CDR1 SGHAT, CDR2 FQNNGV. This CDR3 region has 15 residues. The CDR3 reads CASSSPIRGTDTQYF. CDR3 in DNA: TGTGCCAGCAGCTCGCCCATCCGCGGCACAGATACGCAGTATTTT.

This chain joins TRBV6-2 or TRBV6-3 and TRBJ2-1, with unresolved D. There are 15 residues in the CDR3. V lost 6 bases to trimming and J lost 2 bases, with 14 bases between them. The V gene's germline CDR1 is MNHEY and CDR2 SVGEGT. The CDR3 DNA sequence: TGTGCCAGCAGCCCGCCGCGACTGGCCTACAATGAGCAGTTCTTC. This translates into CASSPPRLAYNEQFF.

This rearrangement joins TRBV10-3 to TRBJ2-7; a possible D gene is TRBD1 (8 bases). Trimming removed 5 bases at V and 6 bases at J, with 23 bases between. Germline assignment: CDR1 ENHRY and CDR2 SYGVKD. The CDR3 sequence is 16 residues long. DNA of the CDR3: TGTGCCATCAGTCCGGGGGGCGAGGGACAGGCCCTCGAGCAGTACTTC. Amino acids: CAISPGGEGQALEQYF.

The rearrangement uses TRBV13 and TRBJ2-3; 9 bases line up with TRBD2. Germline trimming cut 3 bases from V and 2 bases from J; bases unmatched to any gene: 6. The germline gives CDR1 PRHDT, CDR2 FYEKMQ (reference sequence). The CDR3 runs to 16 residues. The CDR3 region has the DNA TGTGCCAGCAGCTTCAGGCTAGCGGGGCCCACAGATACGCAGTATTTT. As protein: CASSFRLAGPTDTQYF. Drawing the rest from reference TRBV13 and TRBJ2-3, the complete variable domain is AAGVIQSPRHLIKEKRETATLKCYPIPRHDTVYWYQQGPGQDPQFLISFYEKMQSDKGSIPDRFSAQQFSDYHSELNMSSLELGDSALYFCASSFRLAGPTDTQYFGPGTRLTVL.

This chain links TRBV19 with TRBJ1-1; no firm D call. CDR1 and CDR2 from the germline V gene are LNHDA and SQIVND (reference sequence). CDR3 size: 11 residues. V lost 3 bases to trimming and J lost 6 bases, with 5 bases between them. CDR3 protein: CASSIWPEAFF. The CDR3 coding sequence is TGTGCCAGTAGTATTTGGCCTGAAGCTTTCTTT.

The chain uses TRBV6-5 and TRBJ2-5, with TRBD1 matching 9 bases. V shed 4 bases and J 4 bases; nucleotides not matched to a gene: 16. Germline lookup yields CDR1 MNHEY and CDR2 SVGAGI. The CDR3 loop spans 18 amino acids. The CDR3 loop reads CASSSFPPGQGIRETQYF. DNA of the CDR3: TGTGCCAGCAGTTCCTTTCCCCCGGGACAGGGAATTCGAGAGACCCAGTACTTC.

This chain links TRBV11-2 with TRBJ1-1; D is uncertain. There are 12 residues in the CDR3. V gave up 0 bases and J gave up 11 bases, with 10 bases separating them. Germline V lookup: CDR1 SGHAT, CDR2 FQNNGV. CDR3 bases: TGTGCCAGCAGCTTAGACGGGAGTGCGGCTTTCTTT. Translation: CASSLDGSAAFF.

The gene calls are TRBV7-9 and TRBJ2-5; unclear D gene. The CDR3 sequence is 13 residues long. With 4 bases removed from V and 0 bases from J, the gap between germline ends came to 6 bases. Looked up from germline, CDR1 is SEHNR and CDR2 is FQNEAQ (reference sequence). DNA for the CDR3: TGTGCCAGCAGCTCGACATACCAAGAGACCCAGTACTTC. It translates to CASSSTYQETQYF.

This clonotype was recorded once. V gene TRBV7-9 combines with J gene TRBJ1-4; D gene unclear. Deletions cut 4 bases from V and 0 bases from J, with 9 bases between. The CDR3 contains 15 residues. Germline V gives CDR1 SEHNR, CDR2 FQNEAQ (reference sequence). CDR3 bases: TGTGCCAGCAGCTCACCCCGGGCAACTAATGAAAAACTGTTTTTT. It encodes CASSSPRATNEKLFF.

This clonotype was counted a single time. The chain recombines TRBV27 with TRBJ2-1; D unclear. The germline V and J ends were trimmed by 5 bases and 0 bases, with 14 bases remaining between them. The germline gives CDR1 MNHEY, CDR2 SMNVEV (reference sequence). The CDR3 has 16 residues. CDR3 nucleotides: TGTGCCAGCAGTAGCCTCGCGCCAAGCTCCTACAATGAGCAGTTCTTC. This encodes CASSSLAPSSYNEQFF.

The gene calls are TRBV15 and TRBJ2-7; either TRBD1 or TRBD2 may fit D (5 bases each). CDR3 length: 15 residues. Between the trimmed V and J ends, which lost 6 bases and 1 base, there was a span of 16 bases. The germline gives CDR1 LNHNV, CDR2 YYDKDF (reference sequence). CDR3 sequence (DNA): TGTGCCACCAGAAACACCCGGGACGGGTCCTACGAGCAGTACTTC. Encoded protein: CATRNTRDGSYEQYF.

The chain uses TRBV30 and TRBJ2-1; 12 positions agree with TRBD2. Losses at the gene ends were 4 bases for V and 4 bases for J; bases not matched to a gene: 5. Germline V lookup: CDR1 GTSNPN, CDR2 SVGIG (reference sequence). The CDR3 is made up of 15 amino acids. For the CDR3, the DNA is TGTGCCTGGACCCGGACTAGCGGGGCTTACAATGAGCAGTTCTTC. It encodes CAWTRTSGAYNEQFF. Supplemented by reference TRBV30 and TRBJ2-1, the full variable domain reads SQTIHQWPATLVQPVGSPLSLECTVEGTSNPNLYWYRQAAGRGLQLLFYSVGIGQISSEVPQNLSASRPQDRQFILSSKKLLLSDSGFYLCAWTRTSGAYNEQFFGPGTRLTVL.